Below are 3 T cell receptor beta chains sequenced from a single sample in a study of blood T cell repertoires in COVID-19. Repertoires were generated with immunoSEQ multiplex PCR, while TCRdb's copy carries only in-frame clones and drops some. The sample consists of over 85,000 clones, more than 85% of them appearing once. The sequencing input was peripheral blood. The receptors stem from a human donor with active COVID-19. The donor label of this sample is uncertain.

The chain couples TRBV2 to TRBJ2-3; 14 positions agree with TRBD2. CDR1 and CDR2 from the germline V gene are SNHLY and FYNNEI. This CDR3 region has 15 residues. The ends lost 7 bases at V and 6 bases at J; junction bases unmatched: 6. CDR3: CASTAGTSGGDTQYF. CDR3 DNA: TGTGCCAGCACCGCCGGGACTAGCGGGGGTGATACGCAGTATTTT. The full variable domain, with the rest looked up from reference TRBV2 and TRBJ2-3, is EPEVTQTPSHQVTQMGQEVILRCVPISNHLYFYWYRQILGQKVEFLVSFYNNEISEKSEIFDDQFSVERPDGSNFTLKIRSTKLEDSAMYFCASTAGTSGGDTQYFGPGTRLTVL.

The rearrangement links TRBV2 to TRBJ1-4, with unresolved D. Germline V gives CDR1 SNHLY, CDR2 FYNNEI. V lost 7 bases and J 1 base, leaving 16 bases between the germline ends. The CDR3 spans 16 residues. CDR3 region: CASNSKVAETNEKLFF. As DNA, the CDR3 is TGTGCCAGCAATAGCAAGGTAGCAGAAACTAATGAAAAACTGTTTTTT.

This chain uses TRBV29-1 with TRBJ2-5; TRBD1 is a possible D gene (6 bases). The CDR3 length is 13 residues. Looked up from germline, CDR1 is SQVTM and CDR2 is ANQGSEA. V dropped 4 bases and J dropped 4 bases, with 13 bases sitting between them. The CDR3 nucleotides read TGCAGCGTTGCGAGGGACACGGCAGAGACCCAGTACTTC. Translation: CSVARDTAETQYF.